This T cell receptor (beta chain) was identified in a study of breast tumors, draining lymph nodes, adjacent tissues. Germline CDR1 and CDR2: KGHDR and SFDVKD. The V end lost 0 bases, the J end lost 8 bases, and 14 bases lay between the germline ends. The CDR3 runs to 15 residues. Each CDR3 protein is one row after TCRdb ran MiXCR on the multiplex PCR reads. Among about 180,000 distinct CDR3 sequences, roughly 30% were seen once, and the ten largest hold 3.5% to 4.5%. This clonotype occurred once. Its antigen is still unknown. The study's findings and limits: Luminal-like breast cancer showed significantly higher tumor–nontumor repertoire similarity than basal-like. Data only fit, rather than demonstrated, lymph node origin of most tumor T cells. Most tumor T cells seemingly derive from lymph node, then expand in tumor. Compared with lymph nodes, tumors were less diverse; compared with nontumor tissue, more.

Axillary draining lymph nodes of breast cancer patients supplied the node samples. Sequenced: axillary lymph node tissue. This chain links TRBV24-1 with TRBJ2-3; TRBD2 might be the D (6 bases). This receptor was identified in a female donor with breast cancer. Some clones in this sample may be carry-over from other donors' samples. CDR3: CATSDLIRGMGTQYF. The DNA of the CDR3 is TGTGCCACCAGTGATTTGATTCGGGGGATGGGTACGCAGTATTTT.